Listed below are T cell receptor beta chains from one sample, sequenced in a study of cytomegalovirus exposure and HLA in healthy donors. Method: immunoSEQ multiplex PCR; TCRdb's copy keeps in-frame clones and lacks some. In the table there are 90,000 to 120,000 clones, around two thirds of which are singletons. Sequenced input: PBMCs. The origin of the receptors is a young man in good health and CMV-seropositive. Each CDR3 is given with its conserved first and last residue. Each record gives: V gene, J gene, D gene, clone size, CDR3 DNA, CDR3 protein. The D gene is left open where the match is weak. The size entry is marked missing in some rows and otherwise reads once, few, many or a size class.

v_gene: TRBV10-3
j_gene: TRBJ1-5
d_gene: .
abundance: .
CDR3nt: TGTGCCATCAGTGAGTCGATTGTAGGAGGGGTGGGTCGCCAGCCCCAGCATTTT
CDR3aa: CAISESIVGGVGRQPQHF

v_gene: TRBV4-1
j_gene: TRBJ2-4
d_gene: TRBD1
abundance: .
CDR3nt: TGCGCCAGCAGCCCCGGGGCGGGACAGGGAATGGCCAAAAACATTCAGTACTTC
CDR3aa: CASSPGAGQGMAKNIQYF

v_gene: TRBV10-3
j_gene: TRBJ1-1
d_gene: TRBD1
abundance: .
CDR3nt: TGTGCCACCTTGACAGGGGCTTCGGGTGAAGCTTTCTTT
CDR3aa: CATLTGASGEAFF

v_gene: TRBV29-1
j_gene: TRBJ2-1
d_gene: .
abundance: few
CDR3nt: TGCAGCGTTGACCTCCTCTACAATGAGCAGTTCTTC
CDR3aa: CSVDLLYNEQFF

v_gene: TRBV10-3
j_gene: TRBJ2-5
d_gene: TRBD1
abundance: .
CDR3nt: TGTGCCCTCGGGACAGCAAAAGAGACCCAGTACTTC
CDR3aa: CALGTAKETQYF

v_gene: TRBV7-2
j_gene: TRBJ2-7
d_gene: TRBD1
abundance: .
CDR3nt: TGTGCCAGCAGCGCGAATCCCGGGACAGGGGATGTCGAGCAGTACTTC
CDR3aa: CASSANPGTGDVEQYF

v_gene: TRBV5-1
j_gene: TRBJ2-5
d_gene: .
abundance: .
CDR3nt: TGCGCCAGCAGCTTGGAATTTCTCTCGACAGGACAAGAGACCCAGTACTTC
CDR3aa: CASSLEFLSTGQETQYF

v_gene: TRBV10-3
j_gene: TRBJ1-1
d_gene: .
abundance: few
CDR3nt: TGTGCCATCAGGGACTCCCAGAGGGCTTTCTTT
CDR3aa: CAIRDSQRAFF

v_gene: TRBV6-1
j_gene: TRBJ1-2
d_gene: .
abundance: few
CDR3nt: TGTGCCAGCAGCGTGGGGGACATCTATGGCTACACCTTC
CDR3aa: CASSVGDIYGYTF

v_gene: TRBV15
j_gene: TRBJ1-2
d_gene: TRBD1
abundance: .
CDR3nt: TGTGCCACCAGCAGGCTCGAAGACAGGGTTGGCGGCTACACCTTC
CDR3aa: CATSRLEDRVGGYTF

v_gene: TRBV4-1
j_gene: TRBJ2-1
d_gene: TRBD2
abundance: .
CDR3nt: TGCGCCAGCAGCCCCTTCGGACTAGCGGAATACAATGAGCAGTTCTTC
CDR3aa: CASSPFGLAEYNEQFF

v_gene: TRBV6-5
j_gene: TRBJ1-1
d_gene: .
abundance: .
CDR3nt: TGTGCCAGCACTGGACTTTCCTACACTGAAGCTTTCTTT
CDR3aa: CASTGLSYTEAFF

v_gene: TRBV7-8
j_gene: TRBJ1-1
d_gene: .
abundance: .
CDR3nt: TGTGCCAGCAGCTTAGCGCGGGGGGGGACTGAAGCTTTCTTT
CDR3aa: CASSLARGGTEAFF

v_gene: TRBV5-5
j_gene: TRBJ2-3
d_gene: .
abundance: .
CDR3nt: TGTGCCAGCAGCCGGGGGACAGCTAGCACAGATACGCAGTATTTT
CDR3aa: CASSRGTASTDTQYF

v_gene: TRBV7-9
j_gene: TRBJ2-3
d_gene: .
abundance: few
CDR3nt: TGTGCCAGCAGCTTAGTCCCCCCGAGCACAGATACGCAGTATTTT
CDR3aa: CASSLVPPSTDTQYF

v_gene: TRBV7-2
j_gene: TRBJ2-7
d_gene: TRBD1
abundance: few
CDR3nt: TGTGCCAGCAGCTTGGGACAGGTCTACGAGCAGTACTTC
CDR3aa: CASSLGQVYEQYF

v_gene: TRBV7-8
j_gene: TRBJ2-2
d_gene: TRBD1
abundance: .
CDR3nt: TGTGCCAGCATTCAAGGGACAGGGGGCACCGGGGAGCTGTTTTTT
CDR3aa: CASIQGTGGTGELFF